This TCR beta chain was recovered during a study of identical twins. Trimming cost V 3 bases and J 8 bases, with 16 bases left between them. The CDR3 is made up of 15 amino acids. Broader study findings: Conclusions came from cross-sectional statistical analysis, not from following the same donors.

This clonotype has a handful of counts. What it binds is unknown. Using its own MiXCR run on the 5' RACE reads, TCRdb lists one record per CDR3 protein. Among under 300,000 distinct CDR3 sequences, about 12% were seen once, and the ten largest hold about 4.1%. These data also featured in a second study, about yellow fever vaccine responses in identical twins. According to that study: Twins' vaccine T cell response reportedly gave the appearance of partial convergence and partial personalization.

The chain combines TRBV12-3 or TRBV12-4 with TRBJ2-2, with D perhaps being TRBD1 or TRBD2 (5 bases each). Sequenced input: memory (CD45RO+) T cells sorted from blood. This TCR derives from a woman aged 18-30 years in good health. CDR3 amino acids: CASSFPVAGAGELFF. CDR3 sequence (DNA): TGTGCCAGCAGTTTCCCGGTTGCCGGGGCGGGGGAGCTGTTTTTT.